What follows are 20 T cell receptor beta chains derived from one specimen sequenced in a study of T cells after yellow fever vaccination. TCRdb fed the 5' RACE reads into MiXCR, producing one record per CDR3 protein. In the table there are 150,000 to 200,000 distinct CDR3 sequences, about a tenth of which are singletons. Sequences were derived from CD8+ T cells sorted from PBMCs, sampled 45 days after the yellow fever booster vaccination. These receptors were taken from a man aged 18 to 29 who received the YFV17D yellow fever vaccine.

This chain links TRBV5-6 with TRBJ1-1, with D uncertain. Trimming shortened V by 1 base and J by 1 base, and 11 bases separated the two germline ends. The CDR3 has 15 amino acids. Germline V gene sequence: CDR1 SGHDT, CDR2 YYEEEE. This CDR3 is CASSLKEYRNTEAFF. In nucleotides, the CDR3 is TGTGCCAGCAGCTTGAAGGAGTACCGGAACACTGAAGCTTTCTTT.

V gene TRBV4-1 combines with J gene TRBJ1-6; D call uncertain. Germline-derived CDR1 and CDR2 are MGHRA and YSYEKL. CDR3 length equals 12 residues. The ends were cut back, 0 bases at V and 15 bases at J, with 9 bases in the middle. CDR3 protein: CASSQEGRYLHF. CDR3 sequence (DNA): TGCGCCAGCAGCCAAGAGGGCAGGTACCTCCACTTT.

There are many counts of this clonotype. V usage is TRBV9 and J usage is TRBJ2-2; a possible D gene is TRBD1 (6 bases). CDR3 size: 15 residues. Trimming took off 3 bases at V and 4 bases at J, with 13 bases between the two ends. Germline V gene data show CDR1 as SGDLS and CDR2 as YYNGEE. CDR3 coding DNA: TGTGCCAGCAGCGCAAAGACGACAGGCACCGGGGAGCTGTTTTTT. Its translation is CASSAKTTGTGELFF.

This chain connects TRBV29-1 to TRBJ2-3; a weak D match, TRBD1 (6 bases). CDR1 is SQVTM and CDR2 is ANQGSEA in the germline V gene. The ends were cut back, 5 bases at V and 8 bases at J, with 17 bases in the middle. This CDR3 contains 13 residues. CDR3 DNA: TGCAGCGTTTTTGGGGGCGCGGAGGCTACGCAGTATTTT. Encoded protein: CSVFGGAEATQYF.

This clonotype was seen ten or more times. The gene calls are TRBV12-3 or TRBV12-4 and TRBJ2-2; D is uncertain. Trimming shortened V by 3 bases and J by 5 bases, and 10 bases separated the two germline ends. This CDR3 has 14 amino acids. CDR3 bases: TGTGCCAGCAGTTTCGGCAGTCCTACCGGGGAGCTGTTTTTT. This translates into CASSFGSPTGELFF.

This clonotype was counted ten times or more. The rearrangement uses TRBV12-3 or TRBV12-4 and TRBJ2-5; D may be TRBD1 or TRBD2 (7 bases each). The CDR3 spans 14 residues. V was shortened by 3 bases and J by 4 bases, with 12 bases between the two germline ends. CDR3 DNA sequence: TGTGCCAGCAGTTTCCAGGGGGGGCGAGAGACCCAGTACTTC. Translating it yields CASSFQGGRETQYF.

This chain connects TRBV15 to TRBJ2-5; D not resolved. Trimming removed 3 bases at V and 4 bases at J, with 9 bases between. Germline V gives CDR1 LNHNV, CDR2 YYDKDF (reference sequence). The CDR3 is 13 amino acids. The CDR3 region is CATSRDRVETQYF. The CDR3 nucleotides are TGTGCCACCAGCAGGGACCGAGTAGAGACCCAGTACTTC.

The sample holds a few counts of this clonotype. Germline and junction disagree at one end, which may indicate a read error. This rearrangement joins TRBV7-9 to TRBJ2-7; 10 bases agree with TRBD2. This CDR3 is built from 14 residues. The germline V gene has CDR1 SEHNR and CDR2 FQNEAQ (reference sequence). The CDR3, as DNA: TGTGCCAGCAGCCTAGCGGGGGTTAACTACGAGCAGTACTTC. Its translation is CASSLAGVNYEQYF.

The J gene is TRBJ2-7, the V gene TRBV6-1; the D gene could be TRBD1 or TRBD2 (6 bases each). This CDR3 is built from 15 residues. Germline V CDR1 and CDR2: MNHNS, SASEGT. V was clipped by 3 bases and J by 4 bases, with 16 bases between them. CDR3 loop: CASSDWGAANYEQYF. The CDR3 nucleotides read TGTGCCAGCAGTGACTGGGGGGCCGCCAATTACGAGCAGTACTTC.

V gene TRBV11-2 combines with J gene TRBJ2-7; no definite D call. Germline CDR1 and CDR2: SGHAT and FQNNGV. Between the trimmed V and J ends, which lost 3 bases and 2 bases, there was a span of 11 bases. This CDR3 comprises 14 residues. The CDR3 nucleotides are TGTGCCAGCAGCTTGCAAGCCGCCACCTACGAGCAGTACTTC. Translated, it gives CASSLQAATYEQYF.

This clonotype was counted at least ten times. V gene TRBV3-2 combines with J gene TRBJ2-7; the listed D gene, TRBD2, was not tested against the DNA. TRBV3-2 is a recognized pseudogene. CDR3 length: 14 amino acids. As DNA, the CDR3 is TGTGCCAGCAGCCCGGTAGAACTAGCCCCGTACGGATTCGTC. Translation gives CASSPVELAPYGFV.

This clonotype was counted a few times. The chain has TRBV4-1 and TRBJ1-4; 8 nucleotides line up with TRBD1. The CDR3 has 15 residues. V lost 0 bases, J lost 4 bases, and 1 base stayed unmatched. Germline V lookup: CDR1 MGHRA, CDR2 YSYEKL. The CDR3 nucleotides are TGCGCCAGCAGCCAAGAGGGACAGGTTAATGAAAAACTGTTTTTT. It translates to CASSQEGQVNEKLFF.

In its sample, this clonotype was seen a few times. The V call is TRBV12-5, the J call TRBJ2-5; D possibly corresponds to TRBD1 (6 bases). Germline assignment: CDR1 LGHNT and CDR2 FRNRAP. The CDR3 has 17 amino acids. The V gene lost 6 bases and the J gene lost 1 base, with 21 bases spanning the gap. CDR3 bases: TGTGCTAGTGGGTTCCTACAGGGCGCTAAGATCCAAGAGACCCAGTACTTC. Translating gives CASGFLQGAKIQETQYF.

This clonotype was detected a few times. V and J are TRBV28 and TRBJ2-3; no clear D. The CDR3 covers 22 residues. Germline assignment: CDR1 MDHEN and CDR2 SYDVKM. V shed 3 bases and J shed 0 bases, with 31 bases lying between them. The CDR3 DNA follows: TGTGCCAGCAGTTTTAGACGGATCATAAGAGAAAAAATCTTACCTAGCACAGATACGCAGTATTTT. Translating it yields CASSFRRIIREKILPSTDTQYF.

The chain uses TRBV2 and TRBJ2-7, with D tentatively TRBD1 or TRBD2 (7 bases each). The V and J ends lost 3 bases and 0 bases respectively, with 15 bases between them. Germline lookup yields CDR1 SNHLY and CDR2 FYNNEI. The CDR3 has 16 residues. The CDR3 DNA is TGTGCCAGCAGTGAGGGGGGGACAGTGAGCTCCTACGAGCAGTACGTC. Protein product: CASSEGGTVSSYEQYV.

This clonotype was counted a few times. The CDR3 DNA sequence: TGTGCCAGCACCTTCGGGACAGGGGTTGACTATGGCTACACCTTC. Protein product: CASTFGTGVDYGYTF. V gene TRBV16 combines with J gene TRBJ1-2; 10 bases are a match to TRBD1. The CDR3 spans 15 residues. From germline, CDR1 is KGHSY and CDR2 FQNENV. The ends lost 7 bases at V and 3 bases at J; junction bases unmatched: 8.

This clonotype was seen a handful of times. The CDR3 protein is CASTDSYGYTF. CDR3 DNA sequence: TGTGCCAGCACCGACAGCTATGGCTACACCTTC. The chain employs TRBV6-2 or TRBV6-3 and TRBJ1-2; D possibly corresponds to TRBD1 (5 bases). The CDR3 covers 11 residues. Trimming cost V 7 bases and J 4 bases, with 7 bases left between them. Germline V lookup: CDR1 MNHEY, CDR2 SVGEGT.

V and J are TRBV5-6 and TRBJ2-7; TRBD1 or TRBD2 may be the D gene (5 bases each). This CDR3 is 13 amino acids long. V gave up 4 bases and J gave up 2 bases, with 10 bases separating them. The germline V gene encodes CDR1 SGHDT and CDR2 YYEEEE. The CDR3 here is CASSPGDPYEQYF. The CDR3 DNA follows: TGTGCCAGCAGCCCCGGGGACCCCTACGAGCAGTACTTC.

This clonotype turned up a few times. V usage is TRBV2 and J usage is TRBJ2-5; tentative D call: TRBD2 (5 bases). The germline V gene has CDR1 SNHLY and CDR2 FYNNEI. The V end was cut by 7 bases, the J end by 1 base, with 13 bases between. The CDR3 is made up of 14 amino acids. The CDR3 sequence: CASIRRATQETQYF. The CDR3 bases are TGTGCCAGCATAAGGCGGGCCACCCAAGAGACCCAGTACTTC.

This chain links TRBV27 with TRBJ2-2; D not resolved. The germline V and J ends were trimmed by 6 bases and 7 bases, with 9 bases remaining between them. The CDR3 has 12 amino acids. Germline V gene sequence: CDR1 MNHEY, CDR2 SMNVEV (reference sequence). The CDR3 loop is CASSPTGGELFF. CDR3 DNA: TGTGCCAGCAGCCCCACCGGCGGGGAGCTGTTTTTT.